These 8 T cell receptor beta chains were sequenced from one sample in a study of blood T cell repertoires in COVID-19. Libraries were prepared by immunoSEQ multiplex PCR; TCRdb keeps only in-frame clonotypes and omits some of them. Of approximately 300,000 clones in the sample, more than 75% were seen once. The specimen was peripheral blood. The receptors derive from a woman in her forties or fifties with active or convalescent COVID-19.

The chain employs TRBV25-1 and TRBJ1-2; D not certain. Germline V gives CDR1 MGHDK, CDR2 SYGVNS. This CDR3 spans 11 amino acids. With 1 base removed from V and 8 bases from J, the gap between germline ends came to 5 bases. The CDR3 region has the DNA TGTGCCAGCAGTGAATCAATGGGCTACACCTTC. As protein: CASSESMGYTF.

The chain employs TRBV7-2 and TRBJ2-5, with TRBD2 matching 9 bases. The CDR3 spans 17 residues. Trimming took 4 bases from V and 2 from J; bases not matched to a gene: 11. Germline CDR1 SGHTA, CDR2 FQGNSA. The CDR3 DNA sequence: TGTGCCAGCAGCTCCCCTAGCGGGGCGAGACTACAAGAGACCCAGTACTTC. The encoded protein is CASSSPSGARLQETQYF. The full variable domain, its missing parts supplied by reference TRBV7-2 and TRBJ2-5, is GAGVSQSPSNKVTEKGKDVELRCDPISGHTALYWYRQSLGQGLEFLIYFQGNSAPDKSGLPSDRFSAERTGGSVSTLTIQRTQQEDSAVYLCASSSPSGARLQETQYFGPGTRLLVL.

The chain employs TRBV4-1 and TRBJ2-1; tentatively, D is TRBD1 (5 bases). CDR3 size: 15 residues. In germline, CDR1 is MGHRA, CDR2 YSYEKL. V shed 5 bases and J shed 2 bases, with 13 bases lying between them. The DNA of the CDR3 is TGCGCCAGCAGCTTCAGGCAGGGCCCCTACAATGAGCAGTTCTTC. This translates into CASSFRQGPYNEQFF.

V and J are TRBV19 and TRBJ2-1; TRBD2 aligns across 8 bases. V was pared by 7 bases and J by 4 bases, with 18 bases of the junction left unmatched. CDR3 length equals 18 residues. Germline V gene data show CDR1 as LNHDA and CDR2 as SQIVND (reference sequence). CDR3 in DNA: TGTGCCAGTATGGGCGGGAGGTCCACATTCAGGGATTACAATGAGCAGTTCTTC. Translation: CASMGGRSTFRDYNEQFF. The full variable domain, in which reference TRBV19 and TRBJ2-1 provide the parts outside the CDR3, is DGGITQSPKYLFRKEGQNVTLSCEQNLNHDAMYWYRQDPGQGLRLIYYSQIVNDFQKGDIAEGYSVSREKKESFPLTVTSAQKNPTAFYLCASMGGRSTFRDYNEQFFGPGTRLTVL.

This clone is a singleton in its sample. The chain couples TRBV6-2 or TRBV6-3 to TRBJ2-3; maybe TRBD2 (8 bases). Trimming took 6 bases from V and 3 from J, leaving 16 bases between them. Germline V CDR1 and CDR2: MNHEY, SVGEGT. The CDR3 is 15 residues long. CDR3: CASSMTGTRTDTQYF. CDR3 sequence (DNA): TGTGCCAGCAGCATGACAGGGACTAGGACAGATACGCAGTATTTT.

The chain links TRBV25-1 to TRBJ2-7, with 7 nucleotides matching TRBD1. Germline CDR1 and CDR2: MGHDK and SYGVNS. The CDR3 consists of 16 residues. The junction had 11 bases not matched to a gene; V was cut back by 2 bases and J by 4 bases. CDR3 in DNA: TGTGCCAGCAGTGAACCACAGGGGTTGAGTGGGTACGAGCAGTACTTC. Translated: CASSEPQGLSGYEQYF.

The rearrangement links TRBV4-1 to TRBJ1-1, with D maybe TRBD1 (6 bases). V was cut by 4 bases and J by 6 bases, with 15 bases left in between. The CDR3 contains 14 residues. Germline V gene sequence: CDR1 MGHRA, CDR2 YSYEKL. The CDR3: CASSPDRSFAEAFF. CDR3 nucleotides: TGCGCCAGCAGCCCGGACAGAAGTTTCGCTGAAGCTTTCTTT.

The chain links TRBV7-2 to TRBJ2-1; a possible D gene is TRBD2 (5 bases). Germline loops: CDR1 SGHTA, CDR2 FQGNSA. CDR3 length: 19 amino acids. V was cut by 0 bases and J by 0 bases, with 18 bases left in between. This chain's CDR3 is CASSLASLTSLSSYNEQFF. The CDR3 DNA is TGTGCCAGCAGCTTAGCGTCCCTAACTAGTCTAAGCTCCTACAATGAGCAGTTCTTC.